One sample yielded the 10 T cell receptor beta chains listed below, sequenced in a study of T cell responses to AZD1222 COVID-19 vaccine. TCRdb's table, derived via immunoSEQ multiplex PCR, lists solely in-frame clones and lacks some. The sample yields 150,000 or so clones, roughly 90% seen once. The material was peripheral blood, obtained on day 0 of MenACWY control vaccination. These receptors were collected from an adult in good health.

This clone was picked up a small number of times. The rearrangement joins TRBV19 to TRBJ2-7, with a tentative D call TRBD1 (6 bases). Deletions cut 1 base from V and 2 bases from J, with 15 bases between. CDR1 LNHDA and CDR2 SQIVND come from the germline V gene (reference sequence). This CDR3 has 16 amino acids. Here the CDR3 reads CASSIGQGTPTYEQYF. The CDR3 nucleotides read TGTGCCAGTAGTATAGGTCAGGGGACACCAACCTACGAGCAGTACTTC.

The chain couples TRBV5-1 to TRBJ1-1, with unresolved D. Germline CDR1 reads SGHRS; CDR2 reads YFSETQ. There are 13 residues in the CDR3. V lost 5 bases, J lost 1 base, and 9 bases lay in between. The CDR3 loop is CASRGGSNTEAFF. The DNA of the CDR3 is TGCGCCAGCAGGGGAGGGTCGAACACTGAAGCTTTCTTT.

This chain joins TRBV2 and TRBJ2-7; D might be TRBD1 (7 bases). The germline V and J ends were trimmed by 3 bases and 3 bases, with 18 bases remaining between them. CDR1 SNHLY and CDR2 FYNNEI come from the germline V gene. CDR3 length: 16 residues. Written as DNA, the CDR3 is TGTGCCAGCAGTGAGGAGGGGGCAGGACTTTTCTACGAGCAGTACTTC. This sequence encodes CASSEEGAGLFYEQYF.

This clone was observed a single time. CDR3 nucleotide sequence: TGTGCCAGCAGCTTAGTGGAGTCAGGAAACACCATATATTTT. This sequence encodes CASSLVESGNTIYF. This chain uses TRBV7-2 with TRBJ1-3, with D unclear. Trimming took off 1 base at V and 4 bases at J, with 8 bases between the two ends. Germline V gene data show CDR1 as SGHTA and CDR2 as FQGNSA. This CDR3 spans 14 amino acids. The full variable domain, with the rest looked up from reference TRBV7-2 and TRBJ1-3, is GAGVSQSPSNKVTEKGKDVELRCDPISGHTALYWYRQSLGQGLEFLIYFQGNSAPDKSGLPSDRFSAERTGGSVSTLTIQRTQQEDSAVYLCASSLVESGNTIYFGEGSWLTVV.

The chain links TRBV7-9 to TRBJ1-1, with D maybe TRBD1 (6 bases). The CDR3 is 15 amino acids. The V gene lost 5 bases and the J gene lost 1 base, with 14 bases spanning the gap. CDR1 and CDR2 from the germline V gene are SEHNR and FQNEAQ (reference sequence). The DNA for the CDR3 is TGTGCCAGCAGCCCAAGGGGGGCGAGGAACACTGAAGCTTTCTTT. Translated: CASSPRGARNTEAFF. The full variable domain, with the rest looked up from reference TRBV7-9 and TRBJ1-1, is DTGVSQNPRHKITKRGQNVTFRCDPISEHNRLYWYRQTLGQGPEFLTYFQNEAQLEKSRLLSDRFSAERPKGSFSTLEIQRTEQGDSAMYLCASSPRGARNTEAFFGQGTRLTVV.

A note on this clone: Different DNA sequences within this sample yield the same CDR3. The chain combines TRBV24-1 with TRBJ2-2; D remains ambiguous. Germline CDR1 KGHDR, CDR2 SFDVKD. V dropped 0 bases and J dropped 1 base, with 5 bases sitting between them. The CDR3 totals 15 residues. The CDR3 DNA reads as TGTGCCACCAGTGATTTGCGGCAGAACACCGGGGAGCTGTTTTTT. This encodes CATSDLRQNTGELFF.

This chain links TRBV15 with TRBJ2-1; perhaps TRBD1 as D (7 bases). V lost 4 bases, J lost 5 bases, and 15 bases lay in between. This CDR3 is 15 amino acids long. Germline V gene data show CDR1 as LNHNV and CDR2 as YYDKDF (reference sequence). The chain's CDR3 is CATSTRDRPNNEQFF. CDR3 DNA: TGTGCCACCAGCACGCGGGACAGACCGAACAATGAGCAGTTCTTC.

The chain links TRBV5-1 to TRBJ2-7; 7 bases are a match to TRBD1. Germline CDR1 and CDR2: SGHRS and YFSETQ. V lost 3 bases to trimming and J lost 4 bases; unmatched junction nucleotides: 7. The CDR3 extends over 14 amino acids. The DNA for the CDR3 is TGCGCCAGCAGCTCGGGACAGAATCCTTACGAGCAGTACTTC. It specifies CASSSGQNPYEQYF.

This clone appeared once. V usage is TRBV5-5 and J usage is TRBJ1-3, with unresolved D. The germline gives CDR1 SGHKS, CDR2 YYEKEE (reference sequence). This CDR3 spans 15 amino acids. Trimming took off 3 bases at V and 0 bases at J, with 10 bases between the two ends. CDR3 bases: TGTGCCAGCAGCTATACGGGCCTCTCTGGAAACACCATATATTTT. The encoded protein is CASSYTGLSGNTIYF. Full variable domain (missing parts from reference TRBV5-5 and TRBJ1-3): DAGVTQSPTHLIKTRGQQVTLRCSPISGHKSVSWYQQVLGQGPQFIFQYYEKEERGRGNFPDRFSARQFPNYSSELNVNALLLGDSALYLCASSYTGLSGNTIYFGEGSWLTVV.

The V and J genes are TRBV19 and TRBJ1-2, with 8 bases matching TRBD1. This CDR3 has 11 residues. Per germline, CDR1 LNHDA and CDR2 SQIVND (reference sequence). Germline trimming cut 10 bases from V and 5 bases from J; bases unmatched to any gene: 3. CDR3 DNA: TGTGCCATAGGACAGGGTTATGGCTACACCTTC. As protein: CAIGQGYGYTF.